This T cell receptor beta chain came from a study of shared clonotypes between healthy human individuals. Overall study: CD4 naive cells filled three plates per donor, CD4 memory three, CD8 naive two and CD8 memory one.

The protocol was immunoSEQ multiplex PCR, while the TCRdb copy is restricted to in-frame clones and leaves out a portion. The sample lists around 690,000 clones, roughly 88% seen once, with about 34% in the top ten. Whole-study findings and limits: Generation probability values for non-shared clonotypes were lower than those for clonotypes shared by all four donors. Depth of sequencing was expected to influence donor clonotype sharing.

To note about this clone: What it recognizes is unknown.

The CDR3 has 14 amino acids. Germline V gives CDR1 SEHNR, CDR2 FQNEAQ (reference sequence). V was cut by 1 base and J by 4 bases, with 11 bases left in between. The V and J genes are TRBV7-9 and TRBJ2-7; D is perhaps TRBD1 (6 bases). Source material: memory CD8+ T cells from PBMCs. Subset denoted: CD45RO+ cells pooled with CCR7-negative TemRA cells. The TCR comes from a man aged 18 to 35 in good health. Some clones in this sample may be carry-over from other donors' samples. The chain's CDR3 is CASSLGTRGYEQYF. The DNA for the CDR3 is TGTGCCAGCAGCTTAGGAACCAGGGGTTACGAGCAGTACTTC.